The T cell receptor beta chain described here comes from a study of T cells in Graves' hyperthyroidism and ophthalmopathy. Worth noting for this clonotype: What it binds is unknown.

V shed 2 bases and J shed 5 bases, with 9 bases lying between them. The CDR3 runs 13 residues. Germline V gene data show CDR1 as LNHDA and CDR2 as SQIVND (reference sequence). Authors of the study amplified TCR beta CDR3 regions from RNA transcripts. Carried out on the TCR CDR3, a first-round RT-PCR used the HTBI primer set. MiXCR was run by TCRdb on the multiplex PCR reads, yielding one entry per CDR3 protein. The sample carries fewer than 600,000 distinct CDR3 sequences, 12% to 15% recorded once. Thyroid ultrasound and orbital computed tomography, with clinical symptoms and serum thyroxine and TRAb, informed diagnoses. Study results and limitations: Ophthalmopathy and stable hyperthyroidism were separated by a 13 V-J model.

The material sequenced was blood. The receptor's source is a woman in her thirties or forties with Graves' hyperthyroidism. This chain links TRBV19 with TRBJ1-1; D uncertain. The CDR3: CASSIWRGTEAFF. The CDR3 nucleotides read TGTGCCAGTAGTATATGGCGAGGGACTGAAGCTTTCTTT.